One sample yielded the 26 T cell receptor beta chains listed below, sequenced in a study of blood T cell repertoires in COVID-19. Method: immunoSEQ multiplex PCR; TCRdb's copy keeps in-frame clones and lacks some. The data show about 120,000 clones, just over 90% seen once. The sequenced sample consisted of peripheral blood. These receptor sequences come from a human donor with active COVID-19. The donor label of this sample is uncertain.

This clone was counted a single time. The chain couples TRBV12-3 or TRBV12-4 to TRBJ1-4; TRBD1 agrees at 9 bases. With V trimmed by 10 bases and J by 8 bases, 8 bases remained unmatched. There are 13 residues in the CDR3. CDR3 bases: TGTGCCACCTCGCGGGACAGGGTAGAAAAACTGTTTTTT. Protein product: CATSRDRVEKLFF.

The chain has TRBV15 and TRBJ2-7; D gene uncertain. CDR1 is LNHNV, CDR2 YYDKDF, per germline (reference sequence). The CDR3 covers 12 residues. V lost 0 bases, J lost 6 bases, and 6 bases lay in between. The CDR3 nucleotides read TGTGCCACCAGCAGAGAGACAACCGAGCAGTACTTC. This encodes CATSRETTEQYF.

This clone was detected only once. This chain links TRBV9 with TRBJ1-3; D unresolved. From germline, CDR1 is SGDLS and CDR2 YYNGEE. This CDR3 is built from 14 residues. The V and J ends lost 4 bases and 0 bases respectively, with 8 bases between them. The CDR3 DNA is TGTGCCAGCAGCCCCCGGGACTCTGGAAACACCATATATTTT. Translated, it gives CASSPRDSGNTIYF. The full variable domain, rest sourced from reference TRBV9 and TRBJ1-3, is DSGVTQTPKHLITATGQRVTLRCSPRSGDLSVYWYQQSLDQGLQFLIQYYNGEERAKGNILERFSAQQFPDLHSELNLSSLELGDSALYFCASSPRDSGNTIYFGEGSWLTVV.

The chain uses TRBV7-2 and TRBJ1-1; D remains ambiguous. The CDR3 totals 13 residues. V lost 4 bases and J lost 5, with 11 bases in between. In germline, CDR1 is SGHTA, CDR2 FQGNSA. CDR3 nucleotide sequence: TGTGCCAGCAGCTCGTCTACTCGGACTGAAGCTTTCTTT. Translating gives CASSSSTRTEAFF.

This clone was picked up one time. This chain joins TRBV5-1 and TRBJ2-1; 11 nucleotides agree with TRBD1. The CDR3 extends over 16 amino acids. The V gene end was trimmed by 5 bases and the J gene end by 6 bases; junction bases not matched to a gene: 10. The germline gives CDR1 SGHRS, CDR2 YFSETQ. The CDR3 spells CASRRTGQGATNEQFF. The DNA of the CDR3 is TGCGCCAGCAGGAGGACTGGACAGGGGGCGACCAATGAGCAGTTCTTC.

The chain couples TRBV5-1 to TRBJ1-1; 8 bases are a match to TRBD1. This CDR3 is built from 14 residues. Germline CDR1 reads SGHRS; CDR2 reads YFSETQ. J lost 1 base, V lost 5 bases, and 4 bases had no gene match. CDR3 bases: TGCGCCAGCAGGCCAGGGGGCGCGAACACTGAAGCTTTCTTT. Protein product: CASRPGGANTEAFF.

The rearrangement links TRBV5-4 to TRBJ2-1; 8 positions agree with TRBD2. Germline loops: CDR1 SGHNT, CDR2 YYREEE (reference sequence). The junction had 10 bases not matched to a gene; V was cut back by 4 bases and J by 4 bases. This CDR3 is 16 amino acids long. The CDR3 bases are TGTGCCAGCAGCCGACAACTAGCGGACTTTTACAATGAGCAGTTCTTC. Protein product: CASSRQLADFYNEQFF.

This chain links TRBV11-2 with TRBJ2-1; 7 bases align to TRBD2. The ends lost 1 base at V and 3 bases at J; junction bases unmatched: 9. Germline V gives CDR1 SGHAT, CDR2 FQNNGV. This CDR3 is built from 17 residues. In nucleotides, the CDR3 is TGTGCCAGCAGCTTAGGGGGGGGTCAGGCCGTCTACAATGAGCAGTTCTTC. It is translated as CASSLGGGQAVYNEQFF. Complete variable domain (other parts from reference TRBV11-2 and TRBJ2-1): EAGVAQSPRYKIIEKRQSVAFWCNPISGHATLYWYQQILGQGPKLLIQFQNNGVVDDSQLPKDRFSAERLKGVDSTLKIQPAKLEDSAVYLCASSLGGGQAVYNEQFFGPGTRLTVL.

The chain uses TRBV2 and TRBJ1-1; D remains unclear. CDR1 is SNHLY and CDR2 is FYNNEI in the germline V gene. The CDR3 has 16 residues. The V end was cut by 4 bases, the J end by 3 bases, with 18 bases between. As DNA, the CDR3 is TGTGCCAGCAGTGGTCTAGGATACCCATCGGACACTGAAGCTTTCTTT. This codes for CASSGLGYPSDTEAFF.

The chain is built from TRBV7-6 and TRBJ1-4, with a weak D call TRBD1 (5 bases). The CDR3 loop spans 17 amino acids. Per the germline V gene, CDR1 is SGHVS and CDR2 is FNYEAQ. V was shortened by 5 bases and J by 2 bases, with 18 bases between the two germline ends. The CDR3, as DNA: TGTGCCAGCAGCCCCGGGGGGTGGGGCCGGACTAATGAAAAACTGTTTTTT. This gives the protein CASSPGGWGRTNEKLFF.

This clone occurred a few times. The chain couples TRBV6-6 to TRBJ2-1; 7 nucleotides align to TRBD1. Trimming took 7 bases from V and 0 from J; bases not matched to a gene: 3. This CDR3 contains 14 residues. Germline CDR1 MNHNY, CDR2 SVGAGI (reference sequence). The CDR3 DNA follows: TGTGCCAGCAATGGACAGGCCTCCTACAATGAGCAGTTCTTC. The encoded protein is CASNGQASYNEQFF.

The count of this clone is one. The gene calls are TRBV11-2 and TRBJ2-1; 15 bases are shared with TRBD2. V lost 0 bases and J lost 6; bases outside the gene matches: 3. Germline V lookup: CDR1 SGHAT, CDR2 FQNNGV. The CDR3 sequence is 17 residues long. The CDR3 nucleotides read TGTGCCAGCAGCTTAGATGAGGGACTAGCGGGGGGCAATGAGCAGTTCTTC. Translating gives CASSLDEGLAGGNEQFF.

This chain joins TRBV5-5 and TRBJ2-7; D not resolved. The CDR3 has 12 amino acids. Trimming removed 0 bases at V and 6 bases at J, with 7 bases between. Germline assignment: CDR1 SGHKS and CDR2 YYEKEE (reference sequence). CDR3: CASSLVVREQYF. CDR3 in DNA: TGTGCCAGCAGCTTGGTCGTCCGCGAGCAGTACTTC. Full variable domain (missing parts from reference TRBV5-5 and TRBJ2-7): DAGVTQSPTHLIKTRGQQVTLRCSPISGHKSVSWYQQVLGQGPQFIFQYYEKEERGRGNFPDRFSARQFPNYSSELNVNALLLGDSALYLCASSLVVREQYFGPGTRLTVT.

This chain links TRBV7-2 with TRBJ2-1, with TRBD2 identical over 8 bases. Losses at the gene ends were 0 bases for V and 3 bases for J; bases not matched to a gene: 7. The V gene's germline CDR1 is SGHTA and CDR2 FQGNSA. The CDR3 extends over 17 amino acids. The CDR3, as DNA: TGTGCCAGCAGCTTAGCGATTGTAGCGGGGAGCTACAATGAGCAGTTCTTC. It yields the protein CASSLAIVAGSYNEQFF.

The chain carries TRBV30 and TRBJ1-4; D gene uncertain. In germline, CDR1 is GTSNPN, CDR2 SVGIG (reference sequence). The CDR3 spans 12 residues. V was cut by 1 base and J by 8 bases, with 8 bases left in between. This CDR3 is CAWSESLEKLFF. The DNA of the CDR3 is TGTGCCTGGAGTGAATCTTTAGAAAAACTGTTTTTT.

The V gene is TRBV27, the J gene TRBJ1-5; D not certain. The CDR3 extends over 16 amino acids. Germline V gives CDR1 MNHEY, CDR2 SMNVEV (reference sequence). Trimming pared 3 bases from V and 6 bases from J, leaving 18 bases between. CDR3 sequence reads: CASSFSTGGAGQPQHF. In nucleotides, the CDR3 is TGTGCCAGCAGTTTTTCAACGGGAGGAGCGGGTCAGCCCCAGCATTTT.

The chain links TRBV2 to TRBJ1-1, with D perhaps TRBD1 (6 bases). V was shortened by 1 base and J by 11 bases, with 23 bases between the two germline ends. The germline CDR1 and CDR2 sequences are SNHLY and FYNNEI. CDR3 length: 16 amino acids. Written as DNA, the CDR3 is TGTGCCAGCAGTGAAGGGAGGTCGGGGGGCGGGACGGAGGCTTTCTTT. Translation: CASSEGRSGGGTEAFF.

The chain is built from TRBV2 and TRBJ2-1, with D tentatively TRBD2 (6 bases). V was shortened by 7 bases and J by 5 bases, with 18 bases between the two germline ends. Per the germline V gene, CDR1 is SNHLY and CDR2 is FYNNEI. The CDR3 covers 15 residues. CDR3 nucleotides: TGTGCCAGCACCCACCCGGGGGAGGTGGACAATGAGCAGTTCTTC. Amino acids: CASTHPGEVDNEQFF. Looking up the rest from reference TRBV2 and TRBJ2-1 gives the full variable domain: EPEVTQTPSHQVTQMGQEVILRCVPISNHLYFYWYRQILGQKVEFLVSFYNNEISEKSEIFDDQFSVERPDGSNFTLKIRSTKLEDSAMYFCASTHPGEVDNEQFFGPGTRLTVL.

The chain combines TRBV5-4 with TRBJ2-4; TRBD2 matches at 8 bases. V shed 0 bases and J 0 bases; nucleotides not matched to a gene: 2. There are 16 residues in the CDR3. Looked up from germline, CDR1 is SGHNT and CDR2 is YYREEE (reference sequence). CDR3 in DNA: TGTGCCAGCAGCTTGGGGCTAGCGGGAGCCAAAAACATTCAGTACTTC. Translated: CASSLGLAGAKNIQYF.

V gene TRBV7-2 combines with J gene TRBJ2-5, with D possibly TRBD2 on 7 matching bases. This CDR3 is built from 15 residues. Germline V gene lookup returns CDR1 SGHTA and CDR2 FQGNSA. With 10 bases removed from V and 5 bases from J, the gap between germline ends came to 23 bases. This chain's CDR3 is CATGPAGAQEETQYF. The CDR3 DNA is TGTGCCACGGGACCGGCGGGGGCCCAGGAGGAGACCCAGTACTTC.

The chain has TRBV6-1 and TRBJ2-1; 10 bases fit TRBD1. V was pared by 3 bases and J by 5 bases, with 4 bases of the junction left unmatched. This CDR3 region has 15 residues. Germline loops: CDR1 MNHNS, CDR2 SASEGT. The DNA of the CDR3 is TGTGCCAGCAGTGAGGGACAGGGGCCTCACAATGAGCAGTTCTTC. This gives the protein CASSEGQGPHNEQFF.

V usage is TRBV28 and J usage is TRBJ2-7; 9 bases are shared with TRBD1. Per germline, CDR1 MDHEN and CDR2 SYDVKM. This CDR3 comprises 16 residues. The trim removed 3 bases at V and 4 bases at J, leaving 10 bases unmatched. CDR3 region: CASSFSLRDRAYEQYF. The CDR3 DNA follows: TGTGCCAGCAGTTTTTCGCTTAGGGACAGGGCTTACGAGCAGTACTTC. Complete variable domain (other parts from reference TRBV28 and TRBJ2-7): DVKVTQSSRYLVKRTGEKVFLECVQDMDHENMFWYRQDPGLGLRLIYFSYDVKMKEKGDIPEGYSVSREKKERFSLILESASTNQTSMYLCASSFSLRDRAYEQYFGPGTRLTVT.

The table lists this clone with a few counts. The V call is TRBV4-1, the J call TRBJ2-2; the match to TRBD1 covers 8 bases. The CDR3 contains 15 residues. Per germline, CDR1 MGHRA and CDR2 YSYEKL. V lost 3 bases to trimming and J lost 7 bases; unmatched junction nucleotides: 7. CDR3 loop: CASSQGQGASGELFF. The CDR3 region has the DNA TGCGCCAGCAGCCAGGGCCAGGGGGCGAGCGGGGAGCTGTTTTTT.

V is TRBV10-3 and J is TRBJ1-1; TRBD1 aligns across 8 bases. Germline CDR1 reads ENHRY; CDR2 reads SYGVKD. J was trimmed by 0 bases and V by 0 bases; bases with no gene match: 6. CDR3 length equals 17 residues. As DNA, the CDR3 is TGTGCCATCAGTGAGTCGAGTACAGGGGGATTGAACACTGAAGCTTTCTTT. Its protein is CAISESSTGGLNTEAFF.

This chain connects TRBV6-6 to TRBJ1-6; 9 bases line up with TRBD1. With V trimmed by 7 bases and J by 4 bases, 5 bases remained unmatched. Germline V gives CDR1 MNHNY, CDR2 SVGAGI (reference sequence). The CDR3 is made up of 15 amino acids. The CDR3 loop is CASTTGQGYNSPLHF. The CDR3 coding sequence is TGTGCCAGCACCACTGGACAGGGGTATAATTCACCCCTCCACTTT.

The genes are TRBV7-2 and TRBJ2-5; 10 nucleotides agree with TRBD2. The CDR3 extends over 15 amino acids. The V segment lost 5 bases and the J segment 4 bases; nucleotides outside the gene matches: 7. Germline CDR1 and CDR2: SGHTA and FQGNSA. The CDR3: CASSKAGGLGETQYF. The CDR3 nucleotides are TGTGCCAGCAGCAAAGCGGGGGGGCTGGGAGAGACCCAGTACTTC.